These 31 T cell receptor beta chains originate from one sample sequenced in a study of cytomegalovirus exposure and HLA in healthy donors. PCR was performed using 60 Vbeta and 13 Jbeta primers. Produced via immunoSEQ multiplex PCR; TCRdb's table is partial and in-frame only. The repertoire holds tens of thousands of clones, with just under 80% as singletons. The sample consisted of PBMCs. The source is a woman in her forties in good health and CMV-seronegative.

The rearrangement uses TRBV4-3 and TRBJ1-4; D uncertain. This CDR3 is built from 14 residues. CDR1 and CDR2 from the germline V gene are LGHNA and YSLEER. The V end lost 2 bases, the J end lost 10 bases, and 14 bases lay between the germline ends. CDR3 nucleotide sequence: TGCGCCAGCAGCCAACGACCCGAGGGCGGAAAACTGTTTTTT. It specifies CASSQRPEGGKLFF.

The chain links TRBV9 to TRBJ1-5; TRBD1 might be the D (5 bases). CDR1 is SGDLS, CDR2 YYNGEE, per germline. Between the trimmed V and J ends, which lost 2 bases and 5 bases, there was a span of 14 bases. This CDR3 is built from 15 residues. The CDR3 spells CASSVQGLAYQPQHF. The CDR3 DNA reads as TGTGCCAGCAGCGTCCAGGGTTTGGCATATCAGCCCCAGCATTTT.

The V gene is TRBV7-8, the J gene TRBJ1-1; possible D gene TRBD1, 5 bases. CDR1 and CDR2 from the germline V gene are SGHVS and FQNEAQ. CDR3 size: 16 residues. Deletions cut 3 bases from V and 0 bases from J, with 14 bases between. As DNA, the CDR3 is TGTGCCAGCAGCTTCCCATTGACAGAAATGAACACTGAAGCTTTCTTT. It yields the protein CASSFPLTEMNTEAFF.

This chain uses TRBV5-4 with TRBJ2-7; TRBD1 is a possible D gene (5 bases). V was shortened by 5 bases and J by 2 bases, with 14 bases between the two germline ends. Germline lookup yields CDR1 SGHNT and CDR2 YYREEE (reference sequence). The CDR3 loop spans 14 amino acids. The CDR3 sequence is CASRPFGRAYEQYF. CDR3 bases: TGTGCCAGCAGGCCATTCGGCAGGGCCTACGAGCAGTACTTC.

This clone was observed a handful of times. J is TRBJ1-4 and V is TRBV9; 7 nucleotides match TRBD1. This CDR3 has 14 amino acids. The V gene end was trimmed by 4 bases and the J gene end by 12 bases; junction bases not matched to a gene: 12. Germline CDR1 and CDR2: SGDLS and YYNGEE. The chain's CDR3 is CASSLRTGDRELFF. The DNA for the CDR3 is TGTGCCAGCAGCCTCCGGACCGGGGACAGAGAACTGTTTTTT.

CDR3 region: CASSPPGGPEELFF. CDR3 bases: TGTGCCAGCAGCCCCCCCGGGGGGCCGGAGGAGCTGTTTTTT. The chain links TRBV13 to TRBJ2-2, with a weak D call TRBD2 (7 bases). This CDR3 comprises 14 residues. CDR1 and CDR2 from the germline V gene are PRHDT and FYEKMQ (reference sequence). V was shortened by 5 bases and J by 10 bases, with 17 bases between the two germline ends.

The CDR3 protein is CASSLGQTTSTDTQYF. The CDR3 DNA reads TGCGCCAGCAGCCTGGGACAGACGACTAGCACAGATACGCAGTATTTT. The V and J genes are TRBV5-1 and TRBJ2-3, with 7 bases fitting TRBD1. The CDR3 consists of 16 residues. The junction had 8 bases not matched to a gene; V was cut back by 4 bases and J by 0 bases. The germline gives CDR1 SGHRS, CDR2 YFSETQ. Based on the CDR3 plus reference TRBV5-1 and TRBJ2-3, the full variable domain is KAGVTQTPRYLIKTRGQQVTLSCSPISGHRSVSWYQQTPGQGLQFLFEYFSETQRNKGNFPGRFSGRQFSNSRSEMNVSTLELGDSALYLCASSLGQTTSTDTQYFGPGTRLTVL.

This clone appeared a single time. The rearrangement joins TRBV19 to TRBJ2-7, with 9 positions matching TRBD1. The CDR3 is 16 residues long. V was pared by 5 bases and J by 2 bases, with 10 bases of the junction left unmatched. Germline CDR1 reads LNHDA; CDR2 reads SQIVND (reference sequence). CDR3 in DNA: TGTGCCAGTAGTGGGGGCCGGACAGGGGAACCCTACGAGCAGTACTTC. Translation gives CASSGGRTGEPYEQYF. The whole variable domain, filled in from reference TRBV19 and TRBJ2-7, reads DGGITQSPKYLFRKEGQNVTLSCEQNLNHDAMYWYRQDPGQGLRLIYYSQIVNDFQKGDIAEGYSVSREKKESFPLTVTSAQKNPTAFYLCASSGGRTGEPYEQYFGPGTRLTVT.

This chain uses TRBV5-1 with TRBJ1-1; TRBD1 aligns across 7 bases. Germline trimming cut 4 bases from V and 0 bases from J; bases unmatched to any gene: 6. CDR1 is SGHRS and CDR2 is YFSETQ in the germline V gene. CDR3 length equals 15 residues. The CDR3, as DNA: TGCGCCAGCAGCCCGACAGGGAGTCTGAACACTGAAGCTTTCTTT. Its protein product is CASSPTGSLNTEAFF.

In DNA, the CDR3 is TGTGCCAGCAGCCATCGGGGGGCAAACACCGGGGAGCTGTTTTTT. Translated: CASSHRGANTGELFF. V and J are TRBV14 and TRBJ2-2; possible D gene TRBD2, 7 bases. The CDR3 has 15 residues. Germline CDR1 and CDR2: SGHDN and FVKESK. Trimming removed 3 bases from V and 2 bases from J, with 10 bases in between.

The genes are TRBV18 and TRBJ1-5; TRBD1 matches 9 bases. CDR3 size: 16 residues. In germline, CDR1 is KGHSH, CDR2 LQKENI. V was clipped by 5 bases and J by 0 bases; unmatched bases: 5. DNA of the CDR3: TGTGCCAGCTCAGGAACAGGGGGCTTTAGCAATCAGCCCCAGCATTTT. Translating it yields CASSGTGGFSNQPQHF.

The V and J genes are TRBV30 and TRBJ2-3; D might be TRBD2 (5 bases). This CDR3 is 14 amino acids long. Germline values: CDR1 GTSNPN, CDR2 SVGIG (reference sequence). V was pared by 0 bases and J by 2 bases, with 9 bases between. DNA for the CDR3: TGTGCCTGGAGTGTTGGCGGGTCCACAGATACGCAGTATTTT. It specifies CAWSVGGSTDTQYF.

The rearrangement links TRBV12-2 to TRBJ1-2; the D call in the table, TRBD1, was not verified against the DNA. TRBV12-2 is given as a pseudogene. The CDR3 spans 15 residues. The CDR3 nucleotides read TGTGCAAGTCGCTTAGATTGGACACCCAACTATGGCTACACCTTC. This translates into CASRLDWTPNYGYTF.

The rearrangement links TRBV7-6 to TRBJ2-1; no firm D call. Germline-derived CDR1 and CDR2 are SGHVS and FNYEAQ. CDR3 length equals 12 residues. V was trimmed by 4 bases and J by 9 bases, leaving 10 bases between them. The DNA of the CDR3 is TGTGCCAGCAGCTCACGCGGCCCTGAGCAGTTCTTC. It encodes CASSSRGPEQFF.

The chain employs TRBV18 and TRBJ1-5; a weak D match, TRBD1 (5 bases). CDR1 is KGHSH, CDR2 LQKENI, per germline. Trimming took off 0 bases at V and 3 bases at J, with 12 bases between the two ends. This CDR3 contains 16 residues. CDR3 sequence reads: CASSPPGPGDNQPQHF. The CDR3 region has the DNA TGTGCCAGCTCACCACCGGGGCCGGGCGACAATCAGCCCCAGCATTTT.

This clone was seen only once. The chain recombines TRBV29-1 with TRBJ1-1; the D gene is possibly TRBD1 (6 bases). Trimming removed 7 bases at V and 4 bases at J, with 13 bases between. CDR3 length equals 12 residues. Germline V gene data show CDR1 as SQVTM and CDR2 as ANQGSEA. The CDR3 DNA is TGCAGCGCTCAGGACAGAGTCACTGAAGCTTTCTTT. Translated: CSAQDRVTEAFF.

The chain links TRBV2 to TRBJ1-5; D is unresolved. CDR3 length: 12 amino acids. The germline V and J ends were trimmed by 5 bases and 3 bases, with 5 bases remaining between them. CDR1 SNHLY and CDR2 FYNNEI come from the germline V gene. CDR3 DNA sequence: TGTGCCAGCAGTCGGTCCAATCAGCCCCAGCATTTT. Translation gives CASSRSNQPQHF.

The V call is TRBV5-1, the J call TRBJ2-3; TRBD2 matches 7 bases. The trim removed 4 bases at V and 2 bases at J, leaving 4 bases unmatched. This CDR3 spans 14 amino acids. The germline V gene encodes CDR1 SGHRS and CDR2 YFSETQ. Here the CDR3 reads CASSLERDTDTQYF. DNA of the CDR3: TGCGCCAGCAGCCTTGAGCGGGACACAGATACGCAGTATTTT. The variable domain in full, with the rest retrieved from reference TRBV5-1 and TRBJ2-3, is KAGVTQTPRYLIKTRGQQVTLSCSPISGHRSVSWYQQTPGQGLQFLFEYFSETQRNKGNFPGRFSGRQFSNSRSEMNVSTLELGDSALYLCASSLERDTDTQYFGPGTRLTVL.

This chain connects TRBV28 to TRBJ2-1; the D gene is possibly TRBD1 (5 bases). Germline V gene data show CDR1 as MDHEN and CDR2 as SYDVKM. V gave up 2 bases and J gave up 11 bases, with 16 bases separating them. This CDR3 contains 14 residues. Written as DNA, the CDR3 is TGTGCCAGCAGTTTAGAGTTTGGTAGGGGAAAGCAGTTCTTC. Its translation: CASSLEFGRGKQFF.

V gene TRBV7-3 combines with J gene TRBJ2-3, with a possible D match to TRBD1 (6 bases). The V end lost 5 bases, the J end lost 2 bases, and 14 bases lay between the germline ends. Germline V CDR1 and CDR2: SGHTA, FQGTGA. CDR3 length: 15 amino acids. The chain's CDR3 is CASSGSGHPTDTQYF. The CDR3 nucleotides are TGTGCCAGCAGCGGTTCGGGACATCCCACAGATACGCAGTATTTT.

The CDR3: CAWSKDNSNQPQHF. CDR3 DNA: TGTGCCTGGAGTAAGGACAACAGCAATCAGCCCCAGCATTTT. This chain joins TRBV30 and TRBJ1-5; tentatively, D is TRBD1 (5 bases). The CDR3 is 14 residues long. The germline V and J ends were trimmed by 2 bases and 1 base, with 9 bases remaining between them. CDR1 and CDR2 (germline): GTSNPN, SVGIG (reference sequence).

The CDR3 here is CASSLWTGGNQPQHF. The DNA of the CDR3 is TGTGCCAGCAGCCTGTGGACAGGTGGAAATCAGCCCCAGCATTTT. The V gene is TRBV4-2, the J gene TRBJ1-5; 7 nucleotides align to TRBD1. The CDR3 runs to 15 residues. Germline V CDR1 and CDR2: LGHNA, YNFKEQ. V was clipped by 4 bases and J by 4 bases; unmatched bases: 7.

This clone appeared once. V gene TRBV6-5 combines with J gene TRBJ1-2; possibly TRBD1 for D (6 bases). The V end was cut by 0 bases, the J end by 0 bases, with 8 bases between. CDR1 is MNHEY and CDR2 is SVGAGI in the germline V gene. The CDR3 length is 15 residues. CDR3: CASSYSRGANYGYTF. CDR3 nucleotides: TGTGCCAGCAGTTACTCCAGGGGAGCTAACTATGGCTACACCTTC.

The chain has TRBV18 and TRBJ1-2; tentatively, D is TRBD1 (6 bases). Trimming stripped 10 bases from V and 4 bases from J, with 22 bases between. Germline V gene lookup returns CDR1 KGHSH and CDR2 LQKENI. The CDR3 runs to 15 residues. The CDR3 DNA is TGTGCCACCTCCGAGGGTACACGGGACATCTATGGCTACACCTTC. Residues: CATSEGTRDIYGYTF.

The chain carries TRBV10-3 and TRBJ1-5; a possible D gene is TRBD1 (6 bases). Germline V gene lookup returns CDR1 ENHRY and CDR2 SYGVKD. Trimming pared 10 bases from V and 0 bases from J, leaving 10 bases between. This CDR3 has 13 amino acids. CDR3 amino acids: CASTGYSNQPQHF. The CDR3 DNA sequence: TGTGCCAGTACAGGGTATAGCAATCAGCCCCAGCATTTT.

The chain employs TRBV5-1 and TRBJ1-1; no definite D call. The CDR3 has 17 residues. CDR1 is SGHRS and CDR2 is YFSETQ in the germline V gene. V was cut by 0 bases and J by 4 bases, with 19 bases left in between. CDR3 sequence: CASSLDPGLLDGTEAFF. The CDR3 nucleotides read TGCGCCAGCAGCTTGGATCCTGGACTTCTGGATGGCACTGAAGCTTTCTTT.

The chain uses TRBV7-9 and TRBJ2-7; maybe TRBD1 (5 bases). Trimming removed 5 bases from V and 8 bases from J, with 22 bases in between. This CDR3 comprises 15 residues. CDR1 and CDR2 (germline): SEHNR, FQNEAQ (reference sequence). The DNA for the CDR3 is TGTGCCAGCAGCCCCAGACCGGAGCAGGGTCAAAAGCAGTACTTC. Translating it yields CASSPRPEQGQKQYF.

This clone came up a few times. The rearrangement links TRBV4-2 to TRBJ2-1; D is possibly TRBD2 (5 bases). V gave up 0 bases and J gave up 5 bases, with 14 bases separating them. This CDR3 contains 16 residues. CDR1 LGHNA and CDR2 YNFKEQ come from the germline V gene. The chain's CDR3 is CASSQDPPGKHNEQFF. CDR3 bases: TGTGCCAGCAGCCAAGATCCCCCGGGAAAACACAATGAGCAGTTCTTC.

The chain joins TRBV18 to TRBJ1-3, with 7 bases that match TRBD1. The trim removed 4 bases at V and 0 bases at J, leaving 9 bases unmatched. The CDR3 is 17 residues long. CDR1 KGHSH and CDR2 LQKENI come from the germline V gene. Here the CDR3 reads CASSRVTGTDSGNTIYF. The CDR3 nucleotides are TGTGCCAGCTCACGGGTCACCGGGACAGACTCTGGAAACACCATATATTTT.

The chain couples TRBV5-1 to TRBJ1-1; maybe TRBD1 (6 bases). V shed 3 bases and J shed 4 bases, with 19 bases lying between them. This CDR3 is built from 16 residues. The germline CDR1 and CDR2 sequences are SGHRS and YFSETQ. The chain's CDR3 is CASSYGTLGPSTEAFF. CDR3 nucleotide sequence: TGCGCCAGCAGCTACGGGACACTCGGGCCCAGCACTGAAGCTTTCTTT.

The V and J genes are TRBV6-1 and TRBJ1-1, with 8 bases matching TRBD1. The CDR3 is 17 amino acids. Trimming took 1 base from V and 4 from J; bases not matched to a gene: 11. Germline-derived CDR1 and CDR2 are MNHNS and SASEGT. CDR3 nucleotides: TGTGCCAGCAGTGAAGATCCCTATCGGACAGGGAGCACTGAAGCTTTCTTT. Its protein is CASSEDPYRTGSTEAFF.